This TCR beta chain appears in the sequencing data of a study of T cell responses to AZD1222 COVID-19 vaccine (dated by TCRdb to the early 2020s). Study-level background: Because spike-specific TCR depth and breadth did not differ between the two schedules, AZD1222 recipients who got a second dose at roughly 4 weeks were pooled with those who got a second dose at roughly 12 weeks. TCR sequencing covered more than 230 trial participants: 200 to 220 given two doses of AZD1222 and 26 given two doses of MenACWY control vaccine. Trial participants were enrolled by age into 18-55, 56-69 and 70-plus year subgroups, with roughly 160, 29 and 62 TCR-sequenced participants respectively. Overall study outcomes, separate from this receptor: A significant rise in spike-specific TCR breadth and depth was observed after two AZD1222 doses relative to day 0 and relative to MenACWY recipients. Most participants were white British and females outnumbered males, and the authors suggested that clonal diversity may have been underestimated. Conclusions about previously exposed vaccinees were limited because only six or seven AZD1222 recipients were SARS-CoV-2 seropositive at baseline. The vaccine-associated CD4 TCRs covered the entire spike protein, and the dominant responses fell in regions 160-218 and 743-854. The 56-69-year group was small, and its depth increase did not reach significance, likely because of low power. Reportedly, almost half of the unique spike-specific TCRs recognized epitopes lying outside the regions that are mutated in the B.1.351 and B.1.1.7 variants. No day 14 peak-response samples were available, so repertoires were characterized only after the peak T cell response.

Relative to germline, V is 6 bases shorter and J is 3 bases shorter, with 15 bases between their ends. As encoded in the germline V gene, CDR1 is SNHLY while CDR2 is FYNNEI. Including the terminal cysteine and phenylalanine, the CDR3 comprises 14 residues. The kept DNA is CDR3 alone, 42 bases in frame from the first base. This clone was seen only once. What this receptor recognizes is not known. No much larger clone exists at a distance of one base, and base qualities are not known. The CDR3 regions of human TCRbeta chains were analyzed by immunosequencing. In the authors' own workflow: Repertoire TCRs were matched against a reference library of SARS-CoV-2-specific TCRs generated with the MIRA antigen-specificity platform. Breadth was defined as the fraction of unique TCRs that were SARS-CoV-2-associated. Depth was defined as the fraction of total T cells that were SARS-CoV-2-associated. Using the MIRA data, each spike-specific TCR was mapped to the spike region that the TCR reacts to and placed in a CD4 or CD8 class. Log10-transformed breadth and depth values were compared by one-way ANOVA with Sidak's multiple comparisons tests. The clones in this table, taken by TCRdb from immuneACCESS, are in-frame only. Not every clone is retained; where verified, under half of the shortfall comes from an unresolved V gene, and the cause of the rest is unknown. The DNA gave D and trimming, while V, J and clone size come from that table. This sample is represented by 150,000 to 200,000 clones; about nine tenths of them were singletons. The biggest ten clones account for around 2.9% of the sample.

The time point label corresponds to: baseline before first vaccination. Vaccinee samples came from UK trials COV001 and COV002, including a single-blind randomized controlled phase 2/3 trial of AZD1222 (ChAdOx1 nCoV-19) in healthy adults. For TCRbeta chain sequencing, PBMC samples from trial participants were taken at day 0 and at day 28 after the second dose. The chain is made from TRBV2 and TRBJ2-7, with the D gene call left open. The sequencing here drew on peripheral blood, taken on day 0 of AZD1222 vaccination. This clonotype was obtained from an adult in good health. The sequence in DNA is TGTGCCAGCAGCCGGAAGGTTGGTGGCTACGAGCAGTACTTC. This sequence encodes CASSRKVGGYEQYF.